This TCR beta chain emerged from a study of cytomegalovirus exposure and HLA in healthy donors (dated by TCRdb to between 2016 and 2019). For the wider study: In an earlier analysis of 587 of the donors, 276 Gb of sequence data and about 110 million unique TCR beta sequences from 180 million or so T cells were reported. A separate validation cohort of over a hundred different subjects was used in addition to the 666-subject first cohort. Donor age, sex, ethnicity and CMV serostatus were compiled together with the repertoire data. To study patterns of TCR occurrence, a later analysis re-analyzed previously published TCR beta repertoires from around 670 donors and added high-resolution HLA genotyping. Among a few hundred genotyped donors of the cohort, an average of roughly 240,000 unique TCR beta nucleotide sequences were sequenced per donor, about a sixth of them non-productive. To predict cytomegalovirus infection status, the study combined high-throughput TCR immunosequencing, statistical association of individual TCRs with disease status, and machine learning. The number of typed donors differed by locus: about 620-640 for A, B, C, DRB1 and DQB1; 522 for DQA1; approximately 610 for DPA1; and around 450 for DPB1. Genome-wide SNP genotypes for about 65% of the 666 donors were used in a later genetic analysis, which treated that subset as a discovery cohort. The aim of the study was to test whether cataloging public T cell receptors could identify signatures of past pathogen exposure. Roughly 300 gigabases of sequencing data and around 90 million unique TCR sequences made up an early release that covered some 640 HLA-typed donors. The genetic ancestry cluster associated with self-reported Caucasian donors included roughly four fifths of the approximately 400 genotyped donors. HLA typing covered class I and class II loci at four-digit resolution. An earlier analysis of more than 450 of the donors used high-throughput TCR beta sequencing to judge whether each TCR beta V gene segment behaved as functional or pseudogenic. Rather than drawing on any new phenotypic data, the later analysis identified candidate immune exposures from TCR beta sequences and the way those sequences occurred across donors. All discovery cohort repertoires had been generated using a single sequencing platform. The T cell repertoires of several hundred subjects were profiled by immunosequencing and related to cytomegalovirus serostatus. Several DR-DQ haplotypes were handled as single units for association and clustering because linkage in the cohort was strong.

Measured from the cysteine to the phenylalanine, the CDR3 is 16 residues long. Only the CDR3 portion is preserved as DNA: 48 bases, with reading frame beginning at the first base. Via the germline V gene, CDR1 is MGHRA and CDR2 YSYEKL. V has 0 bases trimmed and J has 5 bases trimmed; junction bases matching no gene number 8. Concerning this clone: Its antigen remains undetermined. Base quality data are lacking; no much larger clone is found one base away.

In total, just over 650 healthy bone marrow donors made up the cohort. All cohort members were sampled while nominally healthy, although unrecorded immune exposures were likely present. The donor tested CMV seronegative, placing the donor among the approximately 360 seronegative members of the cohort. Every donor gave a peripheral blood sample, and the peripheral blood mononuclear cells from that sample were used for TCR beta sequencing. Genomic DNA extraction from the blood cell samples was performed with the Qiagen DNeasy Blood Extraction Kit. The method behind the library was the immunoSEQ multiplex PCR assay. A mixture of 60 forward primers for TCR Vbeta segments and 13 reverse primers for TCR Jbeta segments was used in the multiplex PCR. The CDR3 region of rearranged TCR beta genes was amplified from genomic DNA by a multiplex PCR assay. The amplified TCR beta libraries were sequenced on the Illumina HiSeq System as 87-base-pair reads. As for the original processing: A later analysis tallied 75 million to 95 million unique TCR beta chains across the approximately 670 repertoires, and about 10 million of those chains were shared by two or more donors. To remove PCR and sequencing errors, raw reads were error-corrected and collapsed into unique sequences using a nearest-neighbor algorithm that merged closely related sequences. Alignment of CDR3 sequences to IMGT reference sequences was used to assign V, D and J gene segments. Each retained sequence needed at least a six-nucleotide match to both a V gene segment and a J gene segment. A rearrangement was called productive if the CDR3 had no stop codons and remained in frame with V and J, and every other rearrangement was called non-productive. CDR3 was defined by IMGT convention, running from the second conserved V-encoded cysteine to the conserved J-encoded phenylalanine. Sequences without an unambiguous match to a single V gene segment were excluded from the earlier analysis of 587 of the donors. In an earlier analysis of several hundred of the donors, V segments were called functional above 56.7% productive rearrangements and were called segregating when the between-donor standard deviation exceeded 5%. A statistical classification framework was built for diagnosing cytomegalovirus status from the catalog of TCR beta chain sequences. In a later analysis, TCR nucleotide sequences were compared against IMGT/GENE-DB human TR gene sequences so that V and J genes could be assigned. A later analysis assigned CDR3 sequences and most-parsimonious VDJ recombination scenarios with the TCRdist pipeline. In a later analysis, each TCR beta chain was defined by its CDR3 amino acid sequence together with its V-gene family, and reads without a unique V-gene family were excluded. In a later analysis, approximately 590 highly shared, low-generation-probability nucleotide sequences were removed to address suspected cross-contamination and a sequencing artifact. In a later analysis, a clonal expansion index was calculated for each public chain from normalized within-repertoire ranks of inferred template counts. Generation probabilities in a later analysis came from a VDJ recombination model fitted to out-of-frame rearrangements, and those results were checked against IGoR. A later analysis scored TCR-TCR, TCR-HLA and TCR-CMV co-occurrence with hypergeometric tests, applying a repertoire-size bias correction to TCR pairs. A later analysis estimated false discovery rates by permuting HLA or CMV assignments 20 times. In a later analysis, co-occurring TCRs were grouped using DBSCAN, and TCRdist sequence similarity was added for clustering within HLA-allele-positive subsets. Repertoires with fewer than 30,000 or more than 120,000 public chains were left out of co-occurrence clustering, as were a handful of repertoires with anomalous nucleotide sharing. In its TCRdb copy, this immuneACCESS table keeps in-frame sequences only and misses some clones. Where compared with another copy, unresolved V genes explain less than half of these, and the others have no known cause. That table supplies the V and J calls and clone size; D and trimming were determined from the DNA. Recorded for this sample are approximately 140,000 clones; approximately 80% of them occurred a single time. The ten largest make up roughly 2.5% of the sample.

Points the paper makes about the study in general: Because some donors lacked HLA typing at each locus, the association tests relied only on the typed subset. Some IMGT-functional V segments, including TRBV6-2 and TRBV6-3, could not be distinguished by the 87-base-pair reads and were therefore excluded. A further reported finding was that TCR beta sequences accurately predicted the HLA-A and HLA-B alleles for most subjects in the first cohort. According to the authors, the approach could potentially be generalized to other disease states and immunological phenotypes. Only TCR beta chains were sequenced in this cohort, and the absence of alpha or paired-chain data limited detectable features. A few of the identified cytomegalovirus-associated TCR beta chains were confirmed in vitro to be specific for cytomegalovirus antigens. Sequencing depth was assumed to be roughly uniform across donors in the presence/absence analyses, though that assumption may not hold. When HLA alleles, especially DR and DQ, strongly co-occurred, TCR associations were difficult to assign to individual alleles. A later analysis found that most CMV-associated TCR beta chains appeared HLA-restricted, with HLA associations seemingly driven largely by CMV exposure. In the study, 150 to 200 TCR beta chains were listed as associated with cytomegalovirus. Immune exposure information for the cohort was limited to CMV serostatus. In an earlier analysis of roughly 500 of the donors, most TCR beta V segments appeared in productive rearrangements about 87% or about 30% of the time, broadly matching IMGT annotations. A later genetic analysis associated a missense DCLRE1C variant with V-gene and J-gene trimming of TCR beta chains, and an independent cohort replicated the association. Specific HLA alleles were associated with 16,951 TCR beta sequences at a false discovery rate of 0.05 in a later analysis. Most TCR sequences were observed very rarely across donors, whereas some public TCRs were present in many individuals. Compared with equally common non-associated chains, HLA-associated TCR beta chains in a later analysis were more clonally expanded and had lower generation probabilities. According to a later genetic analysis, donors in an Asian-associated ancestry cluster had fewer N-insertions in productive TCRs than the approximately 690-donor mean. In a later analysis, several top co-occurrence clusters were reported to appear linked to parvovirus B19, influenza, CMV and Epstein-Barr virus. Because counts were too low, roughly 16 rarely observed V segments, including chromosome 9 orphons, were excluded from the earlier analysis of 587 of the donors. In a later analysis, the rate of TCR association differed among HLA loci, with DRB1 alleles having the most associated TCRs and HLA-C alleles having the fewest. Linkage disequilibrium might explain the correlated functional status among segregating V segments, but an unknown experimental factor could not be ruled out. A cluster of highly shared sequence variants was judged likely to represent a technical artifact of the sequencing pipeline. Cytomegalovirus status was reported to be diagnosed by the classifier with high specificity and sensitivity in both the original and validation cohorts.

Source material: PBMCs. The rearrangement joined TRBV4-1 to TRBJ1-2; TRBD1 agrees with 8 junctional bases. The TCR was taken from a man aged 45 to 65 in good health and CMV-seronegative. The DNA sequence reads TGCGCCAGCAGCCAAGAGGGGACAGGAGTAGGGTATGGCTACACCTTC. Its protein is CASSQEGTGVGYGYTF.